Presented here are 32 T cell receptor beta chains from one specimen sequenced in a study of blood T cell repertoires in COVID-19. Profiled with immunoSEQ multiplex PCR; TCRdb holds only in-frame clones, not every one. The data hold just over 300,000 clones, with 90% observed a single time. Sequenced input: PBMCs or T cells enriched from blood (not recorded which). Receptors were obtained from a woman between 18 and 29 years old with acute COVID-19.

The chain carries TRBV12-3 or TRBV12-4 and TRBJ1-2; TRBD1 agrees at 7 bases. J gave up 8 bases and V 6 bases, and 6 bases lay outside the gene matches. This CDR3 comprises 12 residues. The CDR3 region has the DNA TGTGCCAGCAGCCCGACAGGGAAAGGCTACACCTTC. Translation: CASSPTGKGYTF.

The CDR3: CASSTLPITYEQYF. CDR3 coding DNA: TGTGCCAGCAGCACCTTGCCTATTACCTACGAGCAGTACTTC. V is TRBV28 and J is TRBJ2-7; D gene unclear. Germline lookup yields CDR1 MDHEN and CDR2 SYDVKM. Between the trimmed V and J ends, which lost 6 bases and 2 bases, there was a span of 14 bases. CDR3 length: 14 amino acids.

This sequence joins TRBV15 and TRBJ2-5, with TRBD2 matching 7 bases. V shed 6 bases and J 3 bases; nucleotides not matched to a gene: 4. CDR3 length equals 13 residues. Germline loops: CDR1 LNHNV, CDR2 YYDKDF (reference sequence). CDR3 region: CATRARGEETQYF. The CDR3 DNA sequence: TGTGCCACCAGGGCTCGGGGGGAAGAGACCCAGTACTTC.

This chain links TRBV28 with TRBJ1-4; 9 bases map to TRBD1. CDR1 is MDHEN and CDR2 is SYDVKM in the germline V gene. There are 15 residues in the CDR3. V lost 6 bases, J lost 8 bases, and 10 bases stayed unmatched. The DNA of the CDR3 is TGTGCCAGCAGCCCTACAGGGGGCGGGTGGGAAAAACTGTTTTTT. It encodes CASSPTGGGWEKLFF.

The rearrangement uses TRBV3-1 (or the pseudogene TRBV3-2) and TRBJ1-1; D perhaps matches TRBD1 (6 bases). V was cut by 0 bases and J by 2 bases, with 16 bases left in between. The CDR3 spans 17 residues. In germline, CDR1 is LGHDT, CDR2 YNNKEL (reference sequence). This CDR3 reads CASSQDPARGKNTEAFF. DNA for the CDR3: TGTGCCAGCAGCCAAGATCCGGCGAGGGGGAAAAACACTGAAGCTTTCTTT.

This chain connects TRBV28 to TRBJ1-1; D unresolved. CDR1 and CDR2 (germline): MDHEN, SYDVKM. Deletions cut 1 base from V and 7 bases from J, with 13 bases between. The CDR3 is 14 amino acids. The CDR3 sequence: CASSLSLSRLEAFF. CDR3 nucleotide sequence: TGTGCCAGCAGTTTATCTCTGTCGAGACTTGAAGCTTTCTTT.

The V and J genes are TRBV5-6 and TRBJ1-6, with D maybe TRBD1 (5 bases). CDR3 size: 16 residues. The V and J ends lost 0 bases and 7 bases respectively, with 14 bases between them. The germline V gene has CDR1 SGHDT and CDR2 YYEEEE. The CDR3 nucleotides read TGTGCCAGCAGCTTGGTTCGGGCAGGGAGGAATTCACCCCTCCACTTT. Its protein product is CASSLVRAGRNSPLHF.

In regard to this clone: This sample also contains other DNA sequences that code for the same CDR3. The chain employs TRBV9 and TRBJ2-5, with TRBD1 matching over 7 bases. Unmatched junction bases numbered 1, after V lost 0 bases and J lost 2 bases. The germline V gene has CDR1 SGDLS and CDR2 YYNGEE. This CDR3 comprises 14 residues. The CDR3 sequence: CASSVEGQQETQYF. Here the CDR3 DNA reads TGTGCCAGCAGCGTAGAGGGACAGCAAGAGACCCAGTACTTC.

The V and J genes are TRBV28 and TRBJ1-1, with 7 bases matching TRBD1. Per germline, CDR1 MDHEN and CDR2 SYDVKM. The CDR3 is 12 amino acids. Trimming took 3 bases from V and 7 from J; bases not matched to a gene: 2. The CDR3 protein is CASSFHRGEAFF. The CDR3 DNA reads TGTGCCAGCAGTTTCCACAGGGGTGAAGCTTTCTTT. The entire variable domain, with the rest obtained from reference TRBV28 and TRBJ1-1, is as follows: DVKVTQSSRYLVKRTGEKVFLECVQDMDHENMFWYRQDPGLGLRLIYFSYDVKMKEKGDIPEGYSVSREKKERFSLILESASTNQTSMYLCASSFHRGEAFFGQGTRLTVV.

Regarding this clone: Other DNA sequences in the sample encode the same CDR3. The chain combines TRBV7-9 with TRBJ1-4; tentatively, D is TRBD1 (5 bases). Germline V gene data show CDR1 as SEHNR and CDR2 as FQNEAQ (reference sequence). V gave up 5 bases and J gave up 0 bases, with 13 bases separating them. The CDR3 is 16 residues long. The CDR3 nucleotides read TGTGCCAGCAGCCTAGGGGCAGCTCCAACTAATGAAAAACTGTTTTTT. Translation gives CASSLGAAPTNEKLFF.

This chain connects TRBV19 to TRBJ1-5; D remains ambiguous. Trimming cost V 5 bases and J 2 bases, with 10 bases left between them. The CDR3 loop spans 14 amino acids. CDR1 and CDR2 (germline): LNHDA, SQIVND (reference sequence). CDR3 protein: CASSSSVRNQPQHF. The CDR3 DNA is TGTGCCAGTAGTTCAAGCGTACGCAATCAGCCCCAGCATTTT.

The chain uses TRBV28 and TRBJ1-6; 8 positions agree with TRBD1. The germline CDR1 and CDR2 sequences are MDHEN and SYDVKM. The J segment lost 8 bases and the V segment lost 8 bases, leaving 5 bases of the junction unmatched. The CDR3 has 13 residues. CDR3 loop: CASGDRPDSPLHF. Written as DNA, the CDR3 is TGTGCCAGCGGGGACAGGCCGGATTCACCCCTCCACTTT.

The V gene is TRBV10-3, the J gene TRBJ2-7, with 8 positions matching TRBD2. Losses at the gene ends were 2 bases for V and 6 bases for J; bases not matched to a gene: 6. The CDR3 has 14 residues. The germline V gene has CDR1 ENHRY and CDR2 SYGVKD. The CDR3 DNA sequence: TGTGCCATCAGTGAGCGGCGGGAGGCTGGCGAGCAGTACTTC. Translation: CAISERREAGEQYF.

The gene calls are TRBV5-8 and TRBJ1-5, with D perhaps TRBD1 (6 bases). The CDR3 is 16 amino acids. V dropped 4 bases and J dropped 0 bases, with 14 bases sitting between them. In germline, CDR1 is SGHTS, CDR2 YDEGEE. The CDR3 region is CASSGDIPYSNQPQHF. In nucleotides, the CDR3 is TGTGCCAGCAGCGGGGACATTCCTTATAGCAATCAGCCCCAGCATTTT.

The chain links TRBV18 to TRBJ1-2; a weak D match, TRBD1 (5 bases). The CDR3 runs 14 residues. Trimming stripped 0 bases from V and 4 bases from J, with 9 bases between. The germline CDR1 and CDR2 sequences are KGHSH and LQKENI. CDR3: CASSPPEQAYGYTF. The DNA of the CDR3 is TGTGCCAGCTCACCACCGGAACAGGCCTATGGCTACACCTTC.

The V gene is TRBV28, the J gene TRBJ2-1, with a tentative D call TRBD1 (5 bases). V lost 1 base and J lost 8, with 9 bases in between. Germline V gene data show CDR1 as MDHEN and CDR2 as SYDVKM. The CDR3 is made up of 13 amino acids. CDR3: CASSLSQGHEQFF. The CDR3 DNA reads TGTGCCAGCAGTTTATCCCAGGGCCATGAGCAGTTCTTC.

This clone showed up just once. The chain links TRBV3-1 (or the pseudogene TRBV3-2) to TRBJ2-1, with D possibly matching TRBD1 (6 bases). The CDR3 runs to 14 residues. Germline V CDR1 and CDR2: LGHDT, YNNKEL (reference sequence). V was pared by 0 bases and J by 4 bases, with 7 bases between. CDR3 coding DNA: TGTGCCAGCAGCCAAGAGGGGGCTTACAATGAGCAGTTCTTC. It yields the protein CASSQEGAYNEQFF.

The genes are TRBV7-8 and TRBJ2-1, with 10 bases lining up with TRBD1. With V trimmed by 4 bases and J by 4 bases, 7 bases remained unmatched. The CDR3 runs to 16 residues. CDR1 SGHVS and CDR2 FQNEAQ come from the germline V gene. As DNA, the CDR3 is TGTGCCAGCAGCTCCTTCGACAGGGGGCCTTACAATGAGCAGTTCTTC. It is translated as CASSSFDRGPYNEQFF.

In this sample, this clone turned up a few times. The rearrangement joins TRBV7-9 to TRBJ2-1; TRBD2 matches at 9 bases. V was pared by 1 base and J by 9 bases, with 7 bases of the junction left unmatched. Germline CDR1 SEHNR, CDR2 FQNEAQ (reference sequence). The CDR3 spans 15 residues. For the CDR3, the DNA is TGTGCCAGCAGCTTAGGACTAGCGGTAGTTCTTGAGCAGTTCTTC. It translates to CASSLGLAVVLEQFF.

This chain links TRBV9 with TRBJ2-3, with 7 nucleotides matching TRBD2. This CDR3 has 18 amino acids. Per the germline V gene, CDR1 is SGDLS and CDR2 is YYNGEE. V lost 2 bases, J lost 2 bases, and 14 bases stayed unmatched. Here the CDR3 reads CASSVSKRSSGLTDTQYF. The DNA for the CDR3 is TGTGCCAGCAGCGTGAGCAAGAGGTCTAGCGGACTCACAGATACGCAGTATTTT.

V usage is TRBV18 and J usage is TRBJ2-7; D unclear. CDR1 and CDR2 (germline): KGHSH, LQKENI. The germline V and J ends were trimmed by 5 bases and 4 bases, with 15 bases remaining between them. The CDR3 length is 14 residues. CDR3 protein: CASSSTPKWYEQYF. CDR3 in DNA: TGTGCCAGCTCATCGACACCAAAGTGGTACGAGCAGTACTTC.

This clone was detected once. This chain connects TRBV19 to TRBJ1-2; the D is unclear. Germline lookup yields CDR1 LNHDA and CDR2 SQIVND (reference sequence). The CDR3 runs 16 residues. With 5 bases removed from V and 8 bases from J, the gap between germline ends came to 24 bases. In nucleotides, the CDR3 is TGTGCCAGTAGTCCTCCTGGGTTACAAGCCCCGGAGGGCTACACCTTC. This codes for CASSPPGLQAPEGYTF. The full variable domain, completed using reference TRBV19 and TRBJ1-2, is DGGITQSPKYLFRKEGQNVTLSCEQNLNHDAMYWYRQDPGQGLRLIYYSQIVNDFQKGDIAEGYSVSREKKESFPLTVTSAQKNPTAFYLCASSPPGLQAPEGYTFGSGTRLTVV.

The rearrangement uses TRBV24-1 and TRBJ2-1, with a possible D match to TRBD1 (5 bases). Germline V CDR1 and CDR2: KGHDR, SFDVKD. The CDR3 is 14 amino acids. V lost 4 bases and J 5 bases, leaving 11 bases between the germline ends. The CDR3 bases are TGTGCCACCAGTGACTGGCAGGGTGACAATGAGCAGTTCTTC. Protein: CATSDWQGDNEQFF.

The V and J genes are TRBV7-2 and TRBJ2-5; D is possibly TRBD2 (5 bases). The germline V gene has CDR1 SGHTA and CDR2 FQGNSA. The CDR3 length is 14 residues. V gave up 4 bases and J gave up 4 bases, with 13 bases separating them. DNA of the CDR3: TGTGCCAGCAGCTCTGGACTCCTGACAGAGACCCAGTACTTC. It encodes CASSSGLLTETQYF.

The CDR3 here is CASSFGPPSGSVSYEQYF. CDR3 nucleotides: TGTGCCAGCAGTTTCGGACCCCCTAGCGGCTCAGTTTCCTACGAGCAGTACTTC. The chain uses TRBV6-2 or TRBV6-3 and TRBJ2-7; 7 bases line up with TRBD2. J lost 1 base, V lost 4 bases, and 16 bases had no gene match. CDR3 length: 18 residues. From germline, CDR1 is MNHEY and CDR2 SVGEGT.

The rearrangement uses TRBV19 and TRBJ1-1; D perhaps matches TRBD1 (5 bases). Germline V lookup: CDR1 LNHDA, CDR2 SQIVND (reference sequence). CDR3 length: 12 residues. V lost 7 bases to trimming and J lost 1 base, with 7 bases between them. CDR3 protein: CASTRGNTEAFF. The CDR3 DNA reads TGTGCCAGTACAAGGGGGAACACTGAAGCTTTCTTT. Looking up the rest from reference TRBV19 and TRBJ1-1 gives the full variable domain: DGGITQSPKYLFRKEGQNVTLSCEQNLNHDAMYWYRQDPGQGLRLIYYSQIVNDFQKGDIAEGYSVSREKKESFPLTVTSAQKNPTAFYLCASTRGNTEAFFGQGTRLTVV.

The count of this clone is one. The J gene is TRBJ2-7, the V gene TRBV9; 7 bases map to TRBD2. This CDR3 has 13 residues. The junction had 2 bases not matched to a gene; V was cut back by 0 bases and J by 5 bases. From germline, CDR1 is SGDLS and CDR2 YYNGEE. The CDR3 sequence: CASSVAGGDEQYF. The CDR3 DNA sequence: TGTGCCAGCAGCGTAGCGGGAGGTGACGAGCAGTACTTC.

Here the CDR3 DNA reads TGTGCCAGCAGTTTGGTACCCTCGGGGACCCAGTACTTC. This gives the protein CASSLVPSGTQYF. The rearrangement uses TRBV28 and TRBJ2-5; D unclear. V lost 3 bases to trimming and J lost 7 bases, with 12 bases between them. Germline CDR1 and CDR2: MDHEN and SYDVKM. The CDR3 loop spans 13 amino acids.

The chain combines TRBV7-9 with TRBJ1-1, with D perhaps matching TRBD1 (5 bases). There are 15 residues in the CDR3. Trimming took off 3 bases at V and 2 bases at J, with 13 bases between the two ends. Germline V gene lookup returns CDR1 SEHNR and CDR2 FQNEAQ (reference sequence). For the CDR3, the DNA is TGTGCCAGCAGCTTTTCCCAGACAGTAAACACTGAAGCTTTCTTT. Translating it yields CASSFSQTVNTEAFF.

The rearrangement uses TRBV18 and TRBJ1-3, with TRBD1 as a possible D gene (6 bases). Trimming removed 3 bases from V and 4 bases from J, with 16 bases in between. CDR1 is KGHSH, CDR2 LQKENI, per germline. This CDR3 is 16 amino acids long. Here the CDR3 reads CASSPTGAGDGNTIYF. For the CDR3, the DNA is TGTGCCAGCTCACCGACAGGTGCTGGGGACGGAAACACCATATATTTT.

The V gene is TRBV7-9, the J gene TRBJ1-6; perhaps TRBD1 as D (6 bases). The CDR3 spans 13 residues. The germline V and J ends were trimmed by 5 bases and 8 bases, with 10 bases remaining between them. The germline V gene encodes CDR1 SEHNR and CDR2 FQNEAQ (reference sequence). The CDR3 is CASSRDTYSPLHF. As DNA, the CDR3 is TGTGCCAGCAGCCGGGACACCTATTCACCCCTCCACTTT.

The CDR3, as DNA: TGTGCCAGCAGTTACGGATGGGACAGGGATTCACCCCTCCACTTT. It translates to CASSYGWDRDSPLHF. The V and J genes are TRBV6-5 and TRBJ1-6, with 9 bases matching TRBD1. Losses at the gene ends were 2 bases for V and 8 bases for J; bases not matched to a gene: 4. The CDR3 totals 15 residues. Germline CDR1 reads MNHEY; CDR2 reads SVGAGI.